These 30 T cell receptor beta chains were sequenced from one sample in a study of regulatory T cells in long-lasting Graves disease. Time point noted: persistent/refractory GD, antithyroid drugs over 5 years with positive TRAb. PBMC-derived RNA was used for the TCR library. iRepertoire HTBI primers and Arm-PCR of CDR3 regions built TCR beta libraries. TCRdb reprocessed the multiplex PCR reads via MiXCR and lists one record per CDR3 protein. The table has about 470,000 distinct CDR3 sequences, 20% to 25% seen once; the top ten hold 7% to 9%. The specimen was peripheral blood mononuclear cells (PBMCs), collected when the disease was refractory, from a patient treated with antithyroid drugs. All receptors derive from a female donor with Graves disease.

This clonotype occurred many times. The chain carries TRBV6-2 or TRBV6-3 and TRBJ1-2; 9 positions match TRBD1. The CDR3 spans 14 residues. From germline, CDR1 is MNHEY and CDR2 SVGEGT. V gave up 4 bases and J gave up 8 bases; unmatched junction bases: 8. CDR3 DNA: TGTGCCAGCAGTTCCGGGACAGGGTCTGGCGGCTACACCTTC. It specifies CASSSGTGSGGYTF.

This clonotype showed up many times. This chain links TRBV15 with TRBJ2-7; TRBD1 might be the D (6 bases). The CDR3 consists of 14 residues. Germline assignment: CDR1 LNHNV and CDR2 YYDKDF (reference sequence). Trimming left V 4 bases short and J 4 bases short, with 14 bases between. The CDR3: CATSTDRFSYEQYF. The CDR3 DNA follows: TGTGCCACCAGCACCGACAGGTTTTCTTACGAGCAGTACTTC.

The chain employs TRBV7-2 and TRBJ2-5; D may be TRBD2 (5 bases). Germline V gene data show CDR1 as SGHTA and CDR2 as FQGNSA. V gave up 5 bases and J gave up 5 bases, with 12 bases separating them. This CDR3 has 13 residues. The CDR3 spells CASSRSSQETQYF. In DNA, the CDR3 is TGTGCCAGCAGCCGCTCTAGCCAGGAGACCCAGTACTTC. The full variable domain, with the rest looked up from reference TRBV7-2 and TRBJ2-5, is GAGVSQSPSNKVTEKGKDVELRCDPISGHTALYWYRQSLGQGLEFLIYFQGNSAPDKSGLPSDRFSAERTGGSVSTLTIQRTQQEDSAVYLCASSRSSQETQYFGPGTRLLVL.

Only a few counts were recorded for this clonotype. The V gene is TRBV29-1, the J gene TRBJ2-5; 7 bases agree with TRBD2. The CDR3 spans 14 residues. Germline loops: CDR1 SQVTM, CDR2 ANQGSEA. The V gene end was trimmed by 4 bases and the J gene end by 2 bases; junction bases not matched to a gene: 7. Here the CDR3 reads CSVVGGVGQETQYF. The CDR3 DNA reads TGCAGCGTTGTGGGGGGGGTTGGGCAAGAGACCCAGTACTTC.

This clonotype appeared once. A much larger clone is a single base away; this may be a read error. The chain carries TRBV3-1 and TRBJ1-1, with D possibly matching TRBD1 (6 bases). Germline V CDR1 and CDR2: LGHDT, YNNKEL (reference sequence). This CDR3 contains 14 residues. CDR3: CTSSATGIGTEAFF. CDR3 DNA: TGTACCAGCAGCGCAACAGGGATCGGCACTGAAGCTTTCTTT.

The chain uses TRBV19 and TRBJ1-1, with no clear D. Looked up from germline, CDR1 is LNHDA and CDR2 is SQIVND (reference sequence). The V and J ends lost 10 bases and 5 bases respectively, with 23 bases between them. The CDR3 has 15 residues. CDR3 coding DNA: TGTGCCAATAACCCGGGAGCGGCGGGAATGACTGAAGCTTTCTTT. It encodes CANNPGAAGMTEAFF.

The V gene is TRBV15, the J gene TRBJ2-5; no clear D gene. The CDR3 runs to 14 residues. Germline CDR1 is LNHNV and CDR2 is YYDKDF (reference sequence). Trimming removed 1 base from V and 5 bases from J, with 11 bases in between. In nucleotides, the CDR3 is TGTGCCACCAGCAGAGGTAGGTTTTCGGAGACCCAGTACTTC. Encoded protein: CATSRGRFSETQYF. The full variable domain, in which reference TRBV15 and TRBJ2-5 provide the parts outside the CDR3, is DAMVIQNPRYQVTQFGKPVTLSCSQTLNHNVMYWYQQKSSQAPKLLFHYYDKDFNNEADTPDNFQSRRPNTSFCFLDIRSPGLGDTAMYLCATSRGRFSETQYFGPGTRLLVL.

This clonotype showed up many times. The chain is built from TRBV12-3 or TRBV12-4 and TRBJ1-1; possible D gene TRBD1, 5 bases. Trimming pared 6 bases from V and 1 base from J, leaving 15 bases between. The CDR3 sequence is 15 residues long. CDR3 protein: CASSRRGGANTEAFF. The CDR3 nucleotides are TGTGCCAGCAGCCGGCGGGGGGGAGCGAACACTGAAGCTTTCTTT.

This sequence joins TRBV5-6 and TRBJ2-3; a possible D gene is TRBD1 (5 bases). CDR3 size: 16 residues. Trimming removed 0 bases from V and 1 base from J, with 12 bases in between. Per the germline V gene, CDR1 is SGHDT and CDR2 is YYEEEE. The DNA of the CDR3 is TGTGCCAGCAGCTTGGAGCAGGGAACAGGCACAGATACGCAGTATTTT. As protein: CASSLEQGTGTDTQYF.

In its sample, this clonotype was seen many times. The gene calls are TRBV29-1 and TRBJ2-7, with D maybe TRBD1 (6 bases). The CDR3 is 11 residues long. V lost 1 base, J lost 6 bases, and 7 bases lay in between. Germline V gene lookup returns CDR1 SQVTM and CDR2 ANQGSEA. The CDR3 DNA is TGCAGCGTTGAAGTAGGGGGCGAGCAGTACTTC. It is translated as CSVEVGGEQYF.

The chain has TRBV5-8 and TRBJ2-5; tentatively, D is TRBD1 or TRBD2 (6 bases each). This CDR3 region has 17 residues. Per germline, CDR1 SGHTS and CDR2 YDEGEE. The V end lost 0 bases, the J end lost 2 bases, and 17 bases lay between the germline ends. The CDR3 nucleotides read TGTGCCAGCAGCTTGGAGGTGGGGGGCGCAGGACAAGAGACCCAGTACTTC. The encoded protein is CASSLEVGGAGQETQYF.

The chain uses TRBV19 and TRBJ1-2; 9 nucleotides align to TRBD1. CDR1 LNHDA and CDR2 SQIVND come from the germline V gene (reference sequence). With 11 bases clipped from V and 4 bases from J, the junction kept 20 bases outside the gene matches. The CDR3 extends over 17 amino acids. CDR3 DNA sequence: TGTGCCGCCCGTAGTCCGGGACAGGGACAATCCGCCTATGGCTACACCTTC. Residues: CAARSPGQGQSAYGYTF.

In this sample, this clonotype turned up a few times. This sequence joins TRBV14 and TRBJ2-7; 8 bases align to TRBD1. The CDR3 consists of 15 residues. Trimming removed 3 bases from V and 3 bases from J; junction bases left unmatched: 7. From germline, CDR1 is SGHDN and CDR2 FVKESK. This chain's CDR3 is CASSHVGTGGYEQYF. CDR3 sequence (DNA): TGTGCCAGCAGCCATGTCGGGACAGGTGGCTACGAGCAGTACTTC.

This clonotype appeared many times. The chain has TRBV27 and TRBJ2-7, with 8 positions matching TRBD1. Germline trimming cut 4 bases from V and 6 bases from J; bases unmatched to any gene: 11. Germline CDR1 is MNHEY and CDR2 is SMNVEV (reference sequence). CDR3 length: 15 residues. The CDR3 here is CASSSDAGGGGEQYF. The CDR3 bases are TGTGCCAGCAGTTCGGACGCAGGGGGCGGAGGCGAGCAGTACTTC.

This clonotype was picked up many times. This sequence joins TRBV2 and TRBJ1-2, with D unresolved. The germline gives CDR1 SNHLY, CDR2 FYNNEI. The CDR3 is 15 residues long. V was cut by 1 base and J by 0 bases, with 9 bases left in between. The CDR3 DNA reads TGTGCCAGCAGTGAAGAACATCGTGCTAACTATGGCTACACCTTC. This gives the protein CASSEEHRANYGYTF. Full variable domain (remainder filled in from reference TRBV2 and TRBJ1-2): EPEVTQTPSHQVTQMGQEVILRCVPISNHLYFYWYRQILGQKVEFLVSFYNNEISEKSEIFDDQFSVERPDGSNFTLKIRSTKLEDSAMYFCASSEEHRANYGYTFGSGTRLTVV.

About this clonotype: A much larger clone is a single base away; this may be a read error. This chain joins TRBV9 and TRBJ1-2, with 10 bases identical to TRBD1. J was trimmed by 7 bases and V by 6 bases; bases with no gene match: 12. The CDR3 runs to 15 residues. CDR1 SGDLS and CDR2 YYNGEE come from the germline V gene. The CDR3 spells CASTLFDRGLGGYTF. DNA of the CDR3: TGTGCCAGCACCCTGTTCGACAGGGGGCTTGGTGGCTACACCTTC.

The table lists this clonotype with many counts. CDR3 sequence: CSAGQGDTEAFF. The CDR3 DNA reads TGCAGTGCTGGACAGGGGGACACTGAAGCTTTCTTT. This chain links TRBV20-1 with TRBJ1-1, with 10 bases aligning to TRBD1. The CDR3 spans 12 residues. Trimming removed 5 bases from V and 3 bases from J; junction bases left unmatched: 0. In germline, CDR1 is DFQATT, CDR2 SNEGSKA (reference sequence).

In this sample, this clonotype turned up many times. The V and J genes are TRBV28 and TRBJ1-1; D is uncertain. This CDR3 is built from 14 residues. Trimming shortened V by 5 bases and J by 2 bases, and 12 bases separated the two germline ends. Per germline, CDR1 MDHEN and CDR2 SYDVKM. CDR3 coding DNA: TGTGCCAGCAGTCCCACGCTACCCAACACTGAAGCTTTCTTT. Encoded protein: CASSPTLPNTEAFF.

This chain joins TRBV7-2 and TRBJ2-4; D perhaps matches TRBD1 (6 bases). Trimming took 0 bases from V and 1 from J, leaving 10 bases between them. Germline-derived CDR1 and CDR2 are SGHTA and FQGNSA. This CDR3 contains 16 residues. In nucleotides, the CDR3 is TGTGCCAGCAGCTTAGCAGGGGGTGGGGCCAAAAACATTCAGTACTTC. Protein: CASSLAGGGAKNIQYF.

In this sample, this clonotype turned up many times. The V gene is TRBV7-8, the J gene TRBJ1-4, with unresolved D. CDR1 and CDR2 (germline): SGHVS, FQNEAQ. Trimming left V 3 bases short and J 13 bases short, with 15 bases between. The CDR3 contains 13 residues. The CDR3 coding sequence is TGTGCCAGCAGCTTTGGGTCGCCAGAAGGACTGTTTTTT. It translates to CASSFGSPEGLFF.

This clonotype was detected only once. The CDR3, as DNA: TGTGCCAGCAGCGGGTGGACAGGCTCTAACTATGGCTACACCTTC. Its translation: CASSGWTGSNYGYTF. This chain connects TRBV9 to TRBJ1-2; 7 nucleotides match TRBD1. This CDR3 contains 15 residues. CDR1 and CDR2 from the germline V gene are SGDLS and YYNGEE. With V trimmed by 3 bases and J by 0 bases, 5 bases remained unmatched.

There are many counts of this clonotype. The chain is built from TRBV12-3 or TRBV12-4 and TRBJ2-5; 12 nucleotides agree with TRBD2. Trimming removed 6 bases from V and 5 bases from J; junction bases left unmatched: 4. This CDR3 comprises 14 residues. The CDR3 nucleotides are TGTGCCAGCAGGTCCGGGACTAGCGGGGAGACCCAGTACTTC. It encodes CASRSGTSGETQYF.

This sequence joins TRBV4-1 and TRBJ2-7; tentatively, D is TRBD1 or TRBD2 (5 bases each). The germline gives CDR1 MGHRA, CDR2 YSYEKL. Trimming left V 4 bases short and J 0 bases short, with 16 bases between. CDR3 length: 16 amino acids. CDR3 residues: CASSPLPGRYSYEQYF. As DNA, the CDR3 is TGCGCCAGCAGCCCTCTCCCGGGACGTTACTCCTACGAGCAGTACTTC.

This clonotype was recorded many times. This chain joins TRBV28 and TRBJ1-1; a weak D match, TRBD1 (5 bases). CDR1 is MDHEN and CDR2 is SYDVKM in the germline V gene. V dropped 9 bases and J dropped 12 bases, with 20 bases sitting between them. The CDR3 covers 12 residues. The CDR3 protein is CASIQDTRRTFF. The CDR3 nucleotides read TGTGCCAGTATACAGGACACCCGTCGCACTTTCTTT.

This clonotype was seen more than once but under ten times. The rearrangement joins TRBV28 to TRBJ2-5; possibly TRBD2 for D (6 bases). The CDR3 loop spans 15 amino acids. CDR1 and CDR2 from the germline V gene are MDHEN and SYDVKM. Trimming shortened V by 6 bases and J by 5 bases, and 19 bases separated the two germline ends. This CDR3 is CASSGGAGTRETQYF. CDR3 in DNA: TGTGCCAGCAGCGGCGGGGCTGGGACGAGGGAGACCCAGTACTTC.

This clonotype was seen a few times. The V gene is TRBV5-1, the J gene TRBJ2-7; 7 bases fit TRBD1. Germline values: CDR1 SGHRS, CDR2 YFSETQ. The CDR3 runs 14 residues. Trimming removed 1 base from V and 3 bases from J; junction bases left unmatched: 4. The CDR3 protein is CASSLTGAYYEQYF. CDR3 DNA sequence: TGCGCCAGCAGCTTGACAGGGGCTTACTACGAGCAGTACTTC.

This clonotype turned up a few times. The J gene is TRBJ2-7, the V gene TRBV7-9, with D maybe TRBD1 (5 bases). The CDR3 runs 12 residues. The germline V and J ends were trimmed by 4 bases and 9 bases, with 13 bases remaining between them. Germline CDR1 SEHNR, CDR2 FQNEAQ (reference sequence). The DNA for the CDR3 is TGTGCCAGCAGCTCCTCAGGGTGGGGGCAGTACTTC. Protein sequence: CASSSSGWGQYF.

In its sample, this clonotype was seen many times. V usage is TRBV28 and J usage is TRBJ1-4; D gene unclear. Germline CDR1 MDHEN, CDR2 SYDVKM. V was cut by 4 bases and J by 8 bases, with 14 bases left in between. This CDR3 region has 14 residues. The CDR3 reads CASSWSLALEKLFF. CDR3 nucleotides: TGTGCCAGCAGTTGGAGTTTAGCCTTAGAAAAACTGTTTTTT. The full variable domain, rest sourced from reference TRBV28 and TRBJ1-4, is DVKVTQSSRYLVKRTGEKVFLECVQDMDHENMFWYRQDPGLGLRLIYFSYDVKMKEKGDIPEGYSVSREKKERFSLILESASTNQTSMYLCASSWSLALEKLFFGSGTQLSVL.

In its sample, this clonotype was seen a few times. This chain connects TRBV4-3 to TRBJ1-2; D remains unclear. With 0 bases removed from V and 2 bases from J, the gap between germline ends came to 7 bases. The CDR3 consists of 14 residues. Germline V gene lookup returns CDR1 LGHNA and CDR2 YSLEER. In DNA form, the CDR3 reads TGCGCCAGCAGCCAAGATGACCAGAACTATGGCTACACCTTC. It is translated as CASSQDDQNYGYTF.

This rearrangement joins TRBV15 to TRBJ2-7; weak D call: TRBD2 (6 bases). V lost 0 bases to trimming and J lost 2 bases, with 17 bases between them. From germline, CDR1 is LNHNV and CDR2 YYDKDF (reference sequence). The CDR3 totals 17 residues. The CDR3 sequence is CATSRDGVGGLPYEQYF. For the CDR3, the DNA is TGTGCCACCAGCAGAGATGGGGTGGGAGGCCTGCCCTACGAGCAGTACTTC.